The next 22 T cell receptor beta chains were all read from a single sample in a study of blood T cell repertoires in COVID-19. Using immunoSEQ multiplex PCR, the repertoire was profiled, and TCRdb retains in-frame clones only, with some absent. There are 130,000 to 150,000 clones in the sample; 84% occur only once, and 4.8% lies in the top ten. Sequenced sample: peripheral blood. The receptors come from a human donor in a cohort sampled during active COVID-19.

This clone was detected only a few times. DNA for the CDR3: TGTGCCAGCAGCCCCCAAACAGGGGCAAGCAATCAGCCCCAGCATTTT. This sequence encodes CASSPQTGASNQPQHF. This chain links TRBV7-2 with TRBJ1-5; 7 bases are a match to TRBD1. Germline lookup yields CDR1 SGHTA and CDR2 FQGNSA. Unmatched junction bases numbered 8, after V lost 5 bases and J lost 1 base. The CDR3 length is 16 residues.

As DNA, the CDR3 is TGTGCCAGCAGTTACTCAAGCGGGGGGCCCTACGAGCAGTACTTC. The encoded protein is CASSYSSGGPYEQYF. V gene TRBV6-5 combines with J gene TRBJ2-7; 9 nucleotides match TRBD2. Trimming took 0 bases from V and 2 from J; bases not matched to a gene: 2. CDR1 is MNHEY and CDR2 is SVGAGI in the germline V gene. The CDR3 loop spans 15 amino acids.

V and J are TRBV18 and TRBJ2-1; 8 nucleotides agree with TRBD1. This CDR3 is built from 15 residues. The junction had 3 bases not matched to a gene; V was cut back by 3 bases and J by 2 bases. Germline V gene data show CDR1 as KGHSH and CDR2 as LQKENI. The CDR3 here is CASSPGQGPYNEQFF. The CDR3 DNA sequence: TGTGCCAGCTCACCTGGACAGGGTCCCTACAATGAGCAGTTCTTC.

The J gene is TRBJ2-5, the V gene TRBV7-3; maybe TRBD1 (6 bases). Germline CDR1 is SGHTA and CDR2 is FQGTGA. This CDR3 is built from 15 residues. The V end lost 5 bases, the J end lost 5 bases, and 18 bases lay between the germline ends. CDR3: CASSPTPGAGETQYF. DNA of the CDR3: TGTGCCAGCAGCCCGACTCCAGGGGCCGGGGAGACCCAGTACTTC.

This clone occurred once. The CDR3 DNA sequence: TGTGCCAGCAGAACGGACAGGGGGATTTCAGATACGCAGTATTTT. Amino acids: CASRTDRGISDTQYF. The chain is built from TRBV27 and TRBJ2-3, with 10 bases fitting TRBD1. Germline loops: CDR1 MNHEY, CDR2 SMNVEV (reference sequence). V trimming: 6 bases; J trimming: 4 bases; junction bases outside the gene matches: 7. The CDR3 has 15 amino acids.

V usage is TRBV28 and J usage is TRBJ1-2; D call uncertain. Trimming pared 9 bases from V and 2 bases from J, leaving 7 bases between. This CDR3 spans 11 amino acids. Germline V gene lookup returns CDR1 MDHEN and CDR2 SYDVKM. CDR3 in amino acids: CASRVNYGYTF. The CDR3, as DNA: TGTGCCAGTAGAGTCAACTATGGCTACACCTTC.

The rearrangement uses TRBV11-2 and TRBJ2-5; 10 bases map to TRBD2. CDR1 is SGHAT and CDR2 is FQNNGV in the germline V gene. CDR3 length equals 15 residues. V was clipped by 4 bases and J by 1 base; unmatched bases: 3. The CDR3 DNA is TGTGCCAGCAGCTCACTAGCGGGAACCCAAGAGACCCAGTACTTC. Residues: CASSSLAGTQETQYF. The full variable domain, its missing parts supplied by reference TRBV11-2 and TRBJ2-5, is EAGVAQSPRYKIIEKRQSVAFWCNPISGHATLYWYQQILGQGPKLLIQFQNNGVVDDSQLPKDRFSAERLKGVDSTLKIQPAKLEDSAVYLCASSSLAGTQETQYFGPGTRLLVL.

The count of this clone is one. The chain links TRBV5-6 to TRBJ2-3, with TRBD2 matching over 8 bases. There are 15 residues in the CDR3. Germline V lookup: CDR1 SGHDT, CDR2 YYEEEE. Trimming at V came to 0 bases and at J to 5 bases, leaving 5 bases not matched to a gene. Here the CDR3 reads CASSLGGLAGDTQYF. The CDR3 bases are TGTGCCAGCAGCTTGGGGGGGCTAGCGGGAGATACGCAGTATTTT.

The genes are TRBV4-2 and TRBJ2-7; TRBD2 is a possible D gene (6 bases). CDR3 length: 18 residues. CDR1 and CDR2 (germline): LGHNA, YNFKEQ. Trimming removed 0 bases from V and 3 bases from J, with 21 bases in between. CDR3 sequence (DNA): TGTGCCAGCAGCCAAGATCATTCGGGTGGAGGGCCGGTCTACGAGCAGTACTTC. Its translation is CASSQDHSGGGPVYEQYF.

This chain connects TRBV7-9 to TRBJ2-1, with TRBD2 matching over 11 bases. The CDR3 sequence is 16 residues long. The V segment lost 6 bases and the J segment 7 bases; nucleotides outside the gene matches: 11. From germline, CDR1 is SEHNR and CDR2 FQNEAQ (reference sequence). The chain's CDR3 is CASSNPTSGVVNEQFF. The DNA of the CDR3 is TGTGCCAGCAGTAACCCGACTAGCGGGGTGGTGAATGAGCAGTTCTTC.

The J gene is TRBJ1-1, the V gene TRBV5-1, with 7 bases that match TRBD1. Germline values: CDR1 SGHRS, CDR2 YFSETQ. The J segment lost 11 bases and the V segment lost 3 bases, leaving 10 bases of the junction unmatched. CDR3 size: 13 residues. CDR3 in amino acids: CASSSTGVGLAFF. The CDR3 bases are TGCGCCAGCAGCTCAACAGGGGTGGGATTGGCTTTCTTT.

This clone was picked up one time. CDR3 DNA: TGTGCCAGCAGCTTGAGGCCCCAGGTCACTGAAGCTTTCTTT. This gives the protein CASSLRPQVTEAFF. V is TRBV5-5 and J is TRBJ1-1; D is unclear. V lost 1 base and J 4 bases, leaving 11 bases between the germline ends. Germline CDR1 SGHKS, CDR2 YYEKEE (reference sequence). The CDR3 length is 14 residues.

In its sample, this clone was seen once. CDR3: CASTLSQGANTEAFF. In DNA form, the CDR3 reads TGTGCCAGTACACTATCTCAGGGGGCCAACACTGAAGCTTTCTTT. The J gene is TRBJ1-1, the V gene TRBV19; TRBD1 matches at 8 bases. The CDR3 loop spans 15 amino acids. The trim removed 7 bases at V and 2 bases at J, leaving 9 bases unmatched. CDR1 is LNHDA and CDR2 is SQIVND in the germline V gene (reference sequence).

The chain uses TRBV10-2 and TRBJ2-1; TRBD2 matches 9 bases. This CDR3 has 15 residues. Germline V CDR1 and CDR2: WSHSY, SAAADI. The ends lost 6 bases at V and 7 bases at J; junction bases unmatched: 10. This CDR3 is CASREIAGEFNEQFF. The CDR3 DNA reads as TGCGCCAGCAGGGAAATAGCGGGAGAATTTAATGAGCAGTTCTTC.

The V and J genes are TRBV19 and TRBJ2-7; 8 bases match TRBD1. Germline V CDR1 and CDR2: LNHDA, SQIVND (reference sequence). The V and J ends lost 4 bases and 6 bases, in that order; junction bases with no gene match: 5. The CDR3 totals 13 residues. CDR3 in DNA: TGTGCCAGTAGTAGACAGGGGAATGGCGAGCAGTACGTC. It encodes CASSRQGNGEQYV.

This clone was recorded only once. V gene TRBV10-3 combines with J gene TRBJ1-2; D is unresolved. The CDR3 spans 14 residues. Germline CDR1 and CDR2: ENHRY and SYGVKD. Trimming took 4 bases from V and 4 from J, leaving 13 bases between them. This chain's CDR3 is CAISAPQEIYGYTF. DNA for the CDR3: TGTGCCATCAGTGCCCCGCAAGAGATCTATGGCTACACCTTC.

This clone has a count of ten or more. The chain employs TRBV5-1 and TRBJ2-7; D gene ambiguous. The CDR3 sequence is 13 residues long. V lost 4 bases and J 0 bases, leaving 8 bases between the germline ends. The germline gives CDR1 SGHRS, CDR2 YFSETQ. CDR3 sequence reads: CASSAATSYEQYF. CDR3 DNA: TGCGCCAGCAGCGCGGCCACCTCCTACGAGCAGTACTTC.

The CDR3 DNA reads TGTGCCAGCAGTTTAGTATCGGGAAACACTGAAGCTTTCTTT. Translating gives CASSLVSGNTEAFF. This rearrangement joins TRBV28 to TRBJ1-1; no clear D gene. The CDR3 is made up of 14 amino acids. Per the germline V gene, CDR1 is MDHEN and CDR2 is SYDVKM. V lost 2 bases to trimming and J lost 2 bases, with 9 bases between them. The full variable domain, with the rest looked up from reference TRBV28 and TRBJ1-1, is DVKVTQSSRYLVKRTGEKVFLECVQDMDHENMFWYRQDPGLGLRLIYFSYDVKMKEKGDIPEGYSVSREKKERFSLILESASTNQTSMYLCASSLVSGNTEAFFGQGTRLTVV.

The V gene is TRBV7-3, the J gene TRBJ2-7, with 12 bases identical to TRBD2. From germline, CDR1 is SGHTA and CDR2 FQGTGA. V gave up 4 bases and J gave up 3 bases; unmatched junction bases: 13. The CDR3 is 18 amino acids. CDR3 residues: CASSYPPAASGGVYEQYF. The DNA of the CDR3 is TGTGCCAGCAGCTATCCACCAGCAGCTAGCGGGGGGGTCTACGAGCAGTACTTC. The entire variable domain, with the rest obtained from reference TRBV7-3 and TRBJ2-7, is as follows: GAGVSQTPSNKVTEKGKYVELRCDPISGHTALYWYRQSLGQGPEFLIYFQGTGAADDSGLPNDRFFAVRPEGSVSTLKIQRTERGDSAVYLCASSYPPAASGGVYEQYFGPGTRLTVT.

This chain links TRBV30 with TRBJ1-1; 9 bases agree with TRBD1. CDR3 size: 14 residues. Germline assignment: CDR1 GTSNPN and CDR2 SVGIG (reference sequence). Trimming at V came to 0 bases and at J to 8 bases, leaving 7 bases not matched to a gene. CDR3 coding DNA: TGTGCCTGGAGTGTACAGGGGGCCGGAGGGGAAGCTTTCTTT. This gives the protein CAWSVQGAGGEAFF.

V usage is TRBV20-1 and J usage is TRBJ2-1; TRBD2 agrees at 8 bases. The CDR3 runs 15 residues. Unmatched junction bases numbered 9, after V lost 3 bases and J lost 5 bases. From germline, CDR1 is DFQATT and CDR2 SNEGSKA (reference sequence). In DNA form, the CDR3 reads TGCAGTGCTAGTCACTCGGGGGGGGGAAACAATGAGCAGTTCTTC. Translating gives CSASHSGGGNNEQFF.

In its sample, this clone was seen once. The rearrangement links TRBV12-3 or TRBV12-4 to TRBJ1-5; D uncertain. The length of the CDR3 is 13 residues. Deletions cut 3 bases from V and 6 bases from J, with 9 bases between. Here the CDR3 reads CASSLKRVQPQHF. CDR3 DNA sequence: TGTGCCAGCAGTTTGAAGAGGGTTCAGCCCCAGCATTTT.